The next 9 T cell receptor beta chains were all read from a single sample in a study of T cell responses to AZD1222 COVID-19 vaccine. The assay was immunoSEQ multiplex PCR, and TCRdb's table has in-frame clones only and misses some. This sample has over 85,000 clones, with roughly 92% found just once. Sequences were derived from peripheral blood, sampled 28 days after the second AZD1222 dose. These receptor sequences come from an adult who received the AZD1222 COVID-19 vaccine.

V gene TRBV3-1 (or the pseudogene TRBV3-2) combines with J gene TRBJ1-1; 7 nucleotides agree with TRBD1. J was trimmed by 8 bases and V by 2 bases; bases with no gene match: 14. The V gene's germline CDR1 is LGHDT and CDR2 YNNKEL (reference sequence). The CDR3 spans 16 residues. The chain's CDR3 is CASSQPKRQGGGEAFF. Here the CDR3 DNA reads TGTGCCAGCAGCCAACCCAAAAGACAGGGTGGAGGGGAAGCTTTCTTT.

This rearrangement joins TRBV2 to TRBJ1-2; D may be TRBD1 (5 bases). V lost 6 bases and J lost 7, with 15 bases in between. The CDR3 loop spans 13 amino acids. The germline V gene encodes CDR1 SNHLY and CDR2 FYNNEI. CDR3 sequence: CASSEGRAGGYTF. The CDR3 region has the DNA TGTGCCAGCAGCGAGGGGCGGGCGGGTGGCTACACCTTC. Combining the CDR3 with reference TRBV2 and TRBJ1-2 gives the whole variable domain EPEVTQTPSHQVTQMGQEVILRCVPISNHLYFYWYRQILGQKVEFLVSFYNNEISEKSEIFDDQFSVERPDGSNFTLKIRSTKLEDSAMYFCASSEGRAGGYTFGSGTRLTVV.

V and J are TRBV18 and TRBJ1-2, with a weak D call TRBD1 (6 bases). The CDR3 runs 15 residues. The V and J ends lost 6 bases and 1 base respectively, with 15 bases between them. CDR1 and CDR2 (germline): KGHSH, LQKENI. CDR3 nucleotides: TGTGCCAGCTCGAAAAAGACAGGTATTAACTATGGCTACACCTTC. This codes for CASSKKTGINYGYTF.

The chain joins TRBV6-5 to TRBJ1-2; D is uncertain. The CDR3 extends over 13 amino acids. Germline-derived CDR1 and CDR2 are MNHEY and SVGAGI. V shed 2 bases and J shed 7 bases, with 11 bases lying between them. CDR3: CASSYLGEAGYTF. Written as DNA, the CDR3 is TGTGCCAGCAGTTACCTTGGGGAGGCTGGCTACACCTTC.

The J gene is TRBJ1-5, the V gene TRBV27, with D uncertain. The CDR3 totals 14 residues. From germline, CDR1 is MNHEY and CDR2 SMNVEV (reference sequence). Trimming pared 5 bases from V and 6 bases from J, leaving 14 bases between. The CDR3 sequence is CASSPLGPSQPQHF. In DNA form, the CDR3 reads TGTGCCAGCAGTCCCCTTGGTCCCTCTCAGCCCCAGCATTTT.

As regards this clone: Germline and junction disagree at one end, which may indicate a read error. The rearrangement links TRBV11-2 to TRBJ2-3, with 13 bases that match TRBD2. The CDR3 runs to 13 residues. CDR1 SGHAT and CDR2 FQNNGV come from the germline V gene. The CDR3 here is CASSLAGLAGHLF. CDR3 nucleotides: TGTGCCAGCAGCTTAGCGGGACTAGCGGGGCACTTGTTT.

V usage is TRBV5-5 and J usage is TRBJ2-7; 7 bases map to TRBD1. From germline, CDR1 is SGHKS and CDR2 YYEKEE (reference sequence). The CDR3 has 14 residues. The J segment lost 5 bases and the V segment lost 0 bases, leaving 5 bases of the junction unmatched. The CDR3 region has the DNA TGTGCCAGCAGCTTGGGACAGGGATTAAACGAGCAGTACTTC. Its protein product is CASSLGQGLNEQYF.

This chain uses TRBV10-3 with TRBJ2-6; TRBD1 matches 11 bases. Germline values: CDR1 ENHRY, CDR2 SYGVKD. The J segment lost 0 bases and the V segment lost 6 bases, leaving 7 bases of the junction unmatched. CDR3 length equals 18 residues. The CDR3 nucleotides are TGTGCCATCAGAGTACCGGGACAGGGGGTCTCTGGGGCCAACGTCCTGACTTTC. Translation: CAIRVPGQGVSGANVLTF.

This sequence joins TRBV6-1 and TRBJ2-1, with D possibly matching TRBD2 (5 bases). From germline, CDR1 is MNHNS and CDR2 SASEGT. Deletions cut 2 bases from V and 8 bases from J, with 13 bases between. This CDR3 region has 14 residues. This CDR3 is CASSEPGLGYEQFF. The CDR3 DNA sequence: TGTGCCAGCAGTGAACCGGGATTAGGATATGAGCAGTTCTTC.